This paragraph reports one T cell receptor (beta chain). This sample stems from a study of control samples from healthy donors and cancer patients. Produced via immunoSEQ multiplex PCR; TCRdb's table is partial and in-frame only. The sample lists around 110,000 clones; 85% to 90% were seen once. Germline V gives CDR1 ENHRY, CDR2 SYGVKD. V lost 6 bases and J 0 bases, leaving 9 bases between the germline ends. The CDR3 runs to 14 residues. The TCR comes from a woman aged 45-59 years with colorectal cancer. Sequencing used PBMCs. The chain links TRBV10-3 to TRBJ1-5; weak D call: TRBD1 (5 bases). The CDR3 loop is CAIRTDDSNQPQHF. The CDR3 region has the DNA TGTGCCATCAGGACAGATGATAGCAATCAGCCCCAGCATTTT.